The 29 T cell receptor beta chains in this list originate from one sample, sequenced in a study of siplizumab effects on memory and regulatory T cells. Data came from immunoSEQ multiplex PCR; TCRdb stores just in-frame clones and leaves some out. This sample has 95,000 to 100,000 clones, with 85% to 95% found just once. The sample comprised non-Treg CD4+ T cells sorted from blood. All receptors come from a human donor in good health.

This sequence joins TRBV4-2 and TRBJ2-7, with D possibly being TRBD2 (6 bases). In germline, CDR1 is LGHNA, CDR2 YNFKEQ. The CDR3 contains 16 residues. Trimming left V 0 bases short and J 3 bases short, with 15 bases between. The CDR3 bases are TGTGCCAGCAGCCAAGACACGGCGGGGAGGATCTACGAGCAGTACTTC. Translated: CASSQDTAGRIYEQYF.

The chain is built from TRBV29-1 and TRBJ2-5, with TRBD1 identical over 9 bases. This CDR3 has 12 amino acids. Germline V gene lookup returns CDR1 SQVTM and CDR2 ANQGSEA. V gave up 7 bases and J gave up 1 base; unmatched junction bases: 1. The DNA of the CDR3 is TGCAGCGGACAGGGGGGCCAAGAGACCCAGTACTTC. Translated: CSGQGGQETQYF.

This chain links TRBV5-6 with TRBJ2-7; 9 bases line up with TRBD1. Germline trimming cut 5 bases from V and 1 base from J; bases unmatched to any gene: 10. There are 16 residues in the CDR3. CDR1 SGHDT and CDR2 YYEEEE come from the germline V gene. CDR3 bases: TGTGCCAGCAGACGTTACTCCGGGACAGGGTCCTACGAGCAGTACTTC. Translated, it gives CASRRYSGTGSYEQYF.

The chain is built from TRBV6-1 and TRBJ2-3, with D possibly TRBD2 on 6 matching bases. Trimming stripped 3 bases from V and 2 bases from J, with 9 bases between. The CDR3 totals 14 residues. In germline, CDR1 is MNHNS, CDR2 SASEGT. The CDR3 reads CASSDSGLTDTQYF. The CDR3, as DNA: TGTGCCAGCAGTGATAGCGGCCTCACAGATACGCAGTATTTT.

The gene calls are TRBV6-1 and TRBJ1-1; D is unresolved. CDR3 size: 15 residues. Germline lookup yields CDR1 MNHNS and CDR2 SASEGT. Deletions cut 0 bases from V and 0 bases from J, with 8 bases between. As DNA, the CDR3 is TGTGCCAGCAGTGAAGCATCCACAGTGAACACTGAAGCTTTCTTT. Residues: CASSEASTVNTEAFF.

The V gene is TRBV11-3, the J gene TRBJ1-4, with 11 bases fitting TRBD1. Germline-derived CDR1 and CDR2 are SGHNT and YENEEA. Trimming at V came to 6 bases and at J to 10 bases, leaving 7 bases not matched to a gene. The CDR3 runs to 14 residues. CDR3 bases: TGTGCCAGCAGAGCCGGGACAGGGGGAGGAAAACTGTTTTTT. This gives the protein CASRAGTGGGKLFF.

The J gene is TRBJ2-3, the V gene TRBV4-2, with TRBD2 identical over 9 bases. Germline V lookup: CDR1 LGHNA, CDR2 YNFKEQ. J was trimmed by 2 bases and V by 1 base; bases with no gene match: 7. The CDR3 has 17 amino acids. The DNA of the CDR3 is TGTGCCAGCAGCCAAGGGGGTGTAGCGGGAGCCACAGATACGCAGTATTTT. This gives the protein CASSQGGVAGATDTQYF.

The V call is TRBV30, the J call TRBJ1-5; TRBD1 matches 7 bases. The germline CDR1 and CDR2 sequences are GTSNPN and SVGIG (reference sequence). V lost 2 bases to trimming and J lost 0 bases; unmatched junction nucleotides: 4. CDR3 length: 15 amino acids. In DNA form, the CDR3 reads TGTGCCTGGAGTCGGGACAGACTTAGCAATCAGCCCCAGCATTTT. Translation: CAWSRDRLSNQPQHF. The full variable domain, completed using reference TRBV30 and TRBJ1-5, is SQTIHQWPATLVQPVGSPLSLECTVEGTSNPNLYWYRQAAGRGLQLLFYSVGIGQISSEVPQNLSASRPQDRQFILSSKKLLLSDSGFYLCAWSRDRLSNQPQHFGDGTRLSIL.

V usage is TRBV18 and J usage is TRBJ2-7; 10 nucleotides align to TRBD1. In germline, CDR1 is KGHSH, CDR2 LQKENI. This CDR3 is built from 17 residues. V shed 4 bases and J 3 bases; nucleotides not matched to a gene: 12. CDR3 residues: CASSLKPGQGNFYEQYF. The CDR3 DNA reads TGTGCCAGCTCACTTAAGCCGGGACAGGGGAATTTCTACGAGCAGTACTTC. The full variable domain, with the rest looked up from reference TRBV18 and TRBJ2-7, is NAGVMQNPRHLVRRRGQEARLRCSPMKGHSHVYWYRQLPEEGLKFMVYLQKENIIDESGMPKERFSAEFPKEGPSILRIQQVVRGDSAAYFCASSLKPGQGNFYEQYFGPGTRLTVT.

This clone occurred a few times. This chain connects TRBV7-3 to TRBJ2-7, with D tentatively TRBD1 (6 bases). The V and J ends lost 6 bases and 3 bases respectively, with 15 bases between them. The germline CDR1 and CDR2 sequences are SGHTA and FQGTGA. This CDR3 region has 14 residues. The CDR3 protein is CASSRTGTGYEQYF. CDR3 coding DNA: TGTGCCAGCAGTAGAACAGGGACGGGCTACGAGCAGTACTTC.

In regard to this clone: Because it lacks the conserved phenylalanine or tryptophan at the end, this CDR3 is likely a read error. The DNA is omitted, as the CDR3 cannot be located on it reliably, and the CDR3 follows TCRdb's listing. The chain uses TRBV20-1 and TRBJ1-2; the listed D gene, TRBD1, was not tested against the DNA. Germline V CDR1 and CDR2: DFQATT, SNEGSKA (reference sequence). The CDR3 totals 11 residues, both ends included. The CDR3 here is CSARDKGTASV.

J is TRBJ1-5 and V is TRBV28, with D perhaps TRBD1 (6 bases). V was cut by 5 bases and J by 4 bases, with 9 bases left in between. The germline CDR1 and CDR2 sequences are MDHEN and SYDVKM. The CDR3 totals 13 residues. In DNA form, the CDR3 reads TGTGCCAGCAGTGCGGACAGTAATCAGCCCCAGCATTTT. It translates to CASSADSNQPQHF. Looking up the rest from reference TRBV28 and TRBJ1-5 gives the full variable domain: DVKVTQSSRYLVKRTGEKVFLECVQDMDHENMFWYRQDPGLGLRLIYFSYDVKMKEKGDIPEGYSVSREKKERFSLILESASTNQTSMYLCASSADSNQPQHFGDGTRLSIL.

This sequence joins TRBV7-6 and TRBJ2-1; 8 bases fit TRBD2. CDR1 SGHVS and CDR2 FNYEAQ come from the germline V gene. The CDR3 length is 19 residues. With 5 bases clipped from V and 7 bases from J, the junction kept 22 bases outside the gene matches. CDR3 bases: TGTGCCAGCAGCCGCGGACCCCTCGGGAGCGGGGGTGCGAGGAATGAGCAGTTCTTC. Protein sequence: CASSRGPLGSGGARNEQFF.

CDR3 loop: CASIEARWASGSYRDTGELFF. CDR3 coding DNA: TGTGCCAGCATCGAAGCGCGGTGGGCTAGCGGGAGTTATCGGGACACCGGGGAGCTGTTTTTT. The V and J genes are TRBV7-8 and TRBJ2-2; 10 positions match TRBD2. The CDR3 is made up of 21 amino acids. Looked up from germline, CDR1 is SGHVS and CDR2 is FQNEAQ. With 7 bases clipped from V and 3 bases from J, the junction kept 23 bases outside the gene matches.

J is TRBJ1-1 and V is TRBV6-1; 9 bases map to TRBD1. V lost 2 bases, J lost 10 bases, and 5 bases stayed unmatched. Germline V gene sequence: CDR1 MNHNS, CDR2 SASEGT. The CDR3 runs 13 residues. For the CDR3, the DNA is TGTGCCAGCAGTGAAACGACAGGGGGGAGAGCTTTCTTT. This translates into CASSETTGGRAFF.

The gene calls are TRBV6-6 and TRBJ2-7, with D tentatively TRBD1 (5 bases). Germline V CDR1 and CDR2: MNHNY, SVGAGI (reference sequence). Trimming cost V 6 bases and J 2 bases, with 8 bases left between them. The CDR3 sequence is 12 residues long. DNA for the CDR3: TGTGCCAGCAGGGACACCACCTACGAGCAGTACTTC. It codes for CASRDTTYEQYF.

The chain employs TRBV29-1 and TRBJ2-7; weak D call: TRBD2 (5 bases). Trimming stripped 4 bases from V and 5 bases from J, with 12 bases between. The CDR3 contains 12 residues. Germline V gene data show CDR1 as SQVTM and CDR2 as ANQGSEA. The CDR3 sequence: CSVVVGAHEQYF. The CDR3 bases are TGCAGCGTTGTAGTGGGAGCCCACGAGCAGTACTTC.

The CDR3 loop reads CASILTGLAGVSAYEQYF. CDR3 bases: TGTGCCAGCATCCTAACCGGCCTAGCGGGAGTGTCGGCCTACGAGCAGTACTTC. This chain connects TRBV7-8 to TRBJ2-7; the match to TRBD2 covers 10 bases. Germline assignment: CDR1 SGHVS and CDR2 FQNEAQ. The length of the CDR3 is 18 residues. Germline trimming cut 7 bases from V and 2 bases from J; bases unmatched to any gene: 17.

This rearrangement joins TRBV7-2 to TRBJ1-2, with D unresolved. This CDR3 is built from 15 residues. Germline V CDR1 and CDR2: SGHTA, FQGNSA. Trimming cost V 1 base and J 2 bases, with 11 bases left between them. CDR3 amino acids: CASSLVGTPNYGYTF. The CDR3, as DNA: TGTGCCAGCAGCTTAGTCGGTACACCCAACTATGGCTACACCTTC.

The chain couples TRBV7-9 to TRBJ1-2; weak D call: TRBD1 (5 bases). The CDR3 has 16 residues. Germline V lookup: CDR1 SEHNR, CDR2 FQNEAQ (reference sequence). The V gene lost 3 bases and the J gene lost 8 bases, with 22 bases spanning the gap. The DNA for the CDR3 is TGTGCCAGCAGCTTTCTATCGACAGCCGGGAGGAGAGGCTACACCTTC. Its translation: CASSFLSTAGRRGYTF.

The chain is built from TRBV29-1 and TRBJ2-7; the D gene could be TRBD1 or TRBD2 (5 bases each). The V gene's germline CDR1 is SQVTM and CDR2 ANQGSEA. The V and J ends lost 3 bases and 3 bases respectively, with 15 bases between them. The CDR3 is made up of 14 amino acids. The CDR3 DNA follows: TGCAGCGTTGAGAGTTCCGGGACCAACTACGAGCAGTACTTC. It codes for CSVESSGTNYEQYF.

The chain employs TRBV5-4 and TRBJ2-3; 10 bases are a match to TRBD2. Germline V lookup: CDR1 SGHNT, CDR2 YYREEE (reference sequence). The CDR3 loop spans 16 amino acids. The V and J ends lost 3 bases and 4 bases, in that order; junction bases with no gene match: 8. DNA of the CDR3: TGTGCCAGCAGCTCAATAGCGGGAGGAGGGCCAGATACGCAGTATTTT. Translated: CASSSIAGGGPDTQYF. Together with reference TRBV5-4 and TRBJ2-3, the CDR3 gives the full variable domain: ETGVTQSPTHLIKTRGQQVTLRCSSQSGHNTVSWYQQALGQGPQFIFQYYREEENGRGNFPPRFSGLQFPNYSSELNVNALELDDSALYLCASSSIAGGGPDTQYFGPGTRLTVL.

This clone has a handful of counts. The rearrangement links TRBV28 to TRBJ2-7; TRBD2 agrees at 9 bases. The CDR3 runs 15 residues. Unmatched junction bases numbered 6, after V lost 6 bases and J lost 0 bases. Germline assignment: CDR1 MDHEN and CDR2 SYDVKM. The CDR3 DNA is TGTGCCAGCAGGGACCGTAGCGGGAGCTCCTACGAGCAGTACTTC. It yields the protein CASRDRSGSSYEQYF.

The chain combines TRBV19 with TRBJ1-1; D unresolved. CDR1 and CDR2 (germline): LNHDA, SQIVND (reference sequence). The CDR3 is 11 residues long. V was clipped by 8 bases and J by 7 bases, with 11 bases between them. The DNA of the CDR3 is TGTGCCAGTCTCAATATAGGTGAAGCTTTCTTT. It is translated as CASLNIGEAFF.

The chain recombines TRBV19 with TRBJ1-5, with D possibly being TRBD1 (6 bases). The CDR3 extends over 14 amino acids. The V gene lost 4 bases and the J gene lost 5 bases, with 12 bases spanning the gap. In germline, CDR1 is LNHDA, CDR2 SQIVND (reference sequence). CDR3 sequence (DNA): TGTGCCAGTAGTAGAGAGGGGGGCTATCAGCCCCAGCATTTT. Protein sequence: CASSREGGYQPQHF.

This clone occurred a few times. V usage is TRBV19 and J usage is TRBJ2-1; D is perhaps TRBD1 or TRBD2 (6 bases each). The length of the CDR3 is 17 residues. Per germline, CDR1 LNHDA and CDR2 SQIVND (reference sequence). With 0 bases removed from V and 6 bases from J, the gap between germline ends came to 18 bases. This CDR3 reads CASSIDGGHPGSNEQFF. The DNA of the CDR3 is TGTGCCAGTAGTATAGATGGGGGGCACCCCGGAAGCAATGAGCAGTTCTTC.

The chain links TRBV6-7 to TRBJ2-5; a possible D gene is TRBD1 (6 bases). TRBV6-7 is treated as an ORF (open reading frame) with a function not yet certain. This CDR3 spans 14 amino acids. The V and J ends lost 3 bases and 1 base respectively, with 9 bases between them. The CDR3 spells CASSYARGQETQYF. The CDR3 DNA sequence: TGTGCCAGCAGTTATGCCAGGGGCCAAGAGACCCAGTACTTC.

The rearrangement joins TRBV2 to TRBJ1-6; D gene uncertain. The germline V gene has CDR1 SNHLY and CDR2 FYNNEI. This CDR3 spans 15 amino acids. With 10 bases removed from V and 7 bases from J, the gap between germline ends came to 20 bases. CDR3 region: CATKITAGENSPLHF. In nucleotides, the CDR3 is TGTGCCACCAAAATCACGGCAGGAGAAAATTCACCCCTCCACTTT.

This chain links TRBV30 with TRBJ2-6; a weak D match, TRBD2 (6 bases). V was cut by 2 bases and J by 0 bases, with 11 bases left in between. The CDR3 consists of 16 residues. Germline-derived CDR1 and CDR2 are GTSNPN and SVGIG (reference sequence). The CDR3 DNA is TGTGCCTGGAGTTCGGCGGGAAGCTCTGGGGCCAACGTCCTGACTTTC. It codes for CAWSSAGSSGANVLTF.